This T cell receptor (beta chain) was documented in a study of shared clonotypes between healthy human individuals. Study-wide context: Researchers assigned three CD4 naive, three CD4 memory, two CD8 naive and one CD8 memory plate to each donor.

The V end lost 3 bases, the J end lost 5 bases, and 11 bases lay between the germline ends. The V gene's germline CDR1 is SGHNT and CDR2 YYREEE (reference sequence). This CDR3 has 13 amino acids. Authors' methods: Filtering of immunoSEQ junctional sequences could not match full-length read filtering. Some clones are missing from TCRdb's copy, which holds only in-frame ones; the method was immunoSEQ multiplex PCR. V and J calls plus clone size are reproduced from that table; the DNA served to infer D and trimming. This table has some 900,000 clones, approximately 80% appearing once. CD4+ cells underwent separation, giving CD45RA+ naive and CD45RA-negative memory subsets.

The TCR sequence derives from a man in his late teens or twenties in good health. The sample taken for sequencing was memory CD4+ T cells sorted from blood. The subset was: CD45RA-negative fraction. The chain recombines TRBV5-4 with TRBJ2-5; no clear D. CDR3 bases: TGTGCCAGCAGCTACCCGACTTCTGAGACCCAGTACTTC. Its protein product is CASSYPTSETQYF.